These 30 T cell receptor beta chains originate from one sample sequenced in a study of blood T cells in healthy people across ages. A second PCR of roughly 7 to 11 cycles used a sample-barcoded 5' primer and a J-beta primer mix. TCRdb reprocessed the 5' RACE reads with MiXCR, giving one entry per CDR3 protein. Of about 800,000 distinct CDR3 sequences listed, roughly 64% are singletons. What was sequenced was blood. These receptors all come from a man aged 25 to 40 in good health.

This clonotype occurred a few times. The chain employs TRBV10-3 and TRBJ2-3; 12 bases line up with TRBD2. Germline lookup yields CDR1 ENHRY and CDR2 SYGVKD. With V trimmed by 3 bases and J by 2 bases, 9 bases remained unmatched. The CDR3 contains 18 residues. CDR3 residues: CAISDVLAGGAVTDTQYF. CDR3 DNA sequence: TGTGCCATCAGTGACGTACTAGCGGGAGGTGCAGTCACAGATACGCAGTATTTT.

CDR3 loop: CASRSGLAGDTQYF. The CDR3 DNA follows: TGTGCCAGCAGATCTGGACTAGCGGGAGATACGCAGTATTTT. The chain couples TRBV7-2 to TRBJ2-3; 11 nucleotides line up with TRBD2. V was clipped by 6 bases and J by 5 bases; unmatched bases: 4. Per germline, CDR1 SGHTA and CDR2 FQGNSA. The CDR3 loop spans 14 amino acids.

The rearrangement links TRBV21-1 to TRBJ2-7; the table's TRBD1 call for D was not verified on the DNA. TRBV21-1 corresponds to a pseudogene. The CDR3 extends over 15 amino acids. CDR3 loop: CASSKTDRRTYEQYF. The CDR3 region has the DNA TGTGCCAGCAGCAAGACAGACAGAAGAACCTACGAGCAGTACTTC.

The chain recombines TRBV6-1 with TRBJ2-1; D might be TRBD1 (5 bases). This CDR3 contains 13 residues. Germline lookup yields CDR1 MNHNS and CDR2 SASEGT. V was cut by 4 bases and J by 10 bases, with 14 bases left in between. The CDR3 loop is CASSVQVSYEQFF. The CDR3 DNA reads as TGTGCCAGCAGTGTACAGGTATCCTACGAGCAGTTCTTC.

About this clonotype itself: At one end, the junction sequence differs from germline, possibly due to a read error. The CDR3 region has the DNA TGTGCCGCCAGCAGATCCCGGGGCGGGTATAATGAGCAGTTCTTC. Protein: CAASRSRGGYNEQFF. The chain combines TRBV15 with TRBJ2-1; perhaps D is TRBD1 or TRBD2 (5 bases each). CDR1 is LNHNV and CDR2 is YYDKDF in the germline V gene (reference sequence). The CDR3 is 15 amino acids.

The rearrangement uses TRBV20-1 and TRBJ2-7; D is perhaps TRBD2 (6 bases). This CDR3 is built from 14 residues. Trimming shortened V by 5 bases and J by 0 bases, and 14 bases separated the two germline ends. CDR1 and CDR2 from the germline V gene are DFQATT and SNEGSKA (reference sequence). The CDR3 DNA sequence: TGCAGTGCTTATACTAGCATCAGCTCCTACGAGCAGTACTTC. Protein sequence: CSAYTSISSYEQYF.

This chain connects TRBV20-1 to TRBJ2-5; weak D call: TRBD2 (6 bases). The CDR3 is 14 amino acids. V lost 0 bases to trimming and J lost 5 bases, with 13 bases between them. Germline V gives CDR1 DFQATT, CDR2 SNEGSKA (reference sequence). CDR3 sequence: CSARDQTAGETQYF. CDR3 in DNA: TGCAGTGCTAGAGATCAGACAGCGGGCGAGACCCAGTACTTC.

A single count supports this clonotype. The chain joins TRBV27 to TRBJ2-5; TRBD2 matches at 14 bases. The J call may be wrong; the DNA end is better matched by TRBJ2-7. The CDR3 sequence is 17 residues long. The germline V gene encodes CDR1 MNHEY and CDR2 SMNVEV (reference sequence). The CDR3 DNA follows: TGTGCCAGCAGCCCAATCGGGACTAGCGGGAGAACCTACGAGCAGTACTTC. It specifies CASSPIGTSGRTYEQYF.

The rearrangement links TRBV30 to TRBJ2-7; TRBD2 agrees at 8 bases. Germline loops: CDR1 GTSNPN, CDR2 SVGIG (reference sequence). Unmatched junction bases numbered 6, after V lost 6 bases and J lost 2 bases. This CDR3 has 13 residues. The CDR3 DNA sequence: TGTGCCTGCAACCCCGGGGGGGCCTACGAGCAGTACTTC. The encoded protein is CACNPGGAYEQYF.

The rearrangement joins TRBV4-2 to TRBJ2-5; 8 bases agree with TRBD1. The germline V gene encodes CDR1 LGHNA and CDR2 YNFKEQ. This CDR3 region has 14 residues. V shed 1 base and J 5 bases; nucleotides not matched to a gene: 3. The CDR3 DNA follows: TGTGCCAGCAGCCAAGTTACAGGGGGGGAGACCCAGTACTTC. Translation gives CASSQVTGGETQYF.

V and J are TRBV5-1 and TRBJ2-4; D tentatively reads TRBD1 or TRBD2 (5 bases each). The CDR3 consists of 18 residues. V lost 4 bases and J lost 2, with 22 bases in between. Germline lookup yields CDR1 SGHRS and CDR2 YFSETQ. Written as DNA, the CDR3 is TGCGCCAGCAGCCGTAGGTCCGGGACCACGGTAACCAAAAACATTCAGTACTTC. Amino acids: CASSRRSGTTVTKNIQYF.

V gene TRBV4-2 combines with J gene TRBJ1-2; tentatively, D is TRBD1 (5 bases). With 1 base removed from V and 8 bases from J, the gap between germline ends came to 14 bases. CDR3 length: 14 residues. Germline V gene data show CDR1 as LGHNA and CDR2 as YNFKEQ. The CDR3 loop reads CASSQGGALGGYTF. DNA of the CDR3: TGTGCCAGCAGCCAAGGCGGGGCCCTTGGGGGCTACACCTTC.

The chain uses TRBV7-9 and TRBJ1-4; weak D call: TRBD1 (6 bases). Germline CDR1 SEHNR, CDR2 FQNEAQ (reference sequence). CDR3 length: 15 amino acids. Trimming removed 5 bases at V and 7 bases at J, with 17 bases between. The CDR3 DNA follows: TGTGCCAGCAGCGCAAAGGGGGGCTACGGTGAAAAACTGTTTTTT. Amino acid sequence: CASSAKGGYGEKLFF.

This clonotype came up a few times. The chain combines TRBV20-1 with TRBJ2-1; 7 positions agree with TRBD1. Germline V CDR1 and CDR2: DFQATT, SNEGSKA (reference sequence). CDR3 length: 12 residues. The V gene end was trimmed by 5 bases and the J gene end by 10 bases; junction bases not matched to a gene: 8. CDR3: CSALLTGNEQFF. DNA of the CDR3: TGCAGTGCTTTATTGACAGGGAACGAGCAGTTCTTC.

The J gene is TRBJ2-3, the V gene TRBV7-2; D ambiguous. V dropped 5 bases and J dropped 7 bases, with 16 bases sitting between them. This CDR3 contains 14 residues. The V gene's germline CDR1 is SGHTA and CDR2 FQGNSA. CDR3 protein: CASSPRTPPHTQYF. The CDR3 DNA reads TGTGCCAGCAGCCCCCGGACCCCCCCTCATACGCAGTATTTT.

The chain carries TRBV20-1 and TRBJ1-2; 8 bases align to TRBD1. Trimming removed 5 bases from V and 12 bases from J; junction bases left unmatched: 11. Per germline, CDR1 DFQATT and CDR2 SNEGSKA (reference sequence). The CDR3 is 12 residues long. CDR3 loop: CSAGSGGWVNTF. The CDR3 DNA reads TGCAGTGCTGGATCAGGGGGCTGGGTGAACACCTTC.

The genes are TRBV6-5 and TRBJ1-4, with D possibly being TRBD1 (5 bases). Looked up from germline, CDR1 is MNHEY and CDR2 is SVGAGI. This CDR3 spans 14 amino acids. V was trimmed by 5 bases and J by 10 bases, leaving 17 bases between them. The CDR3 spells CASSDAEGDRKLFF. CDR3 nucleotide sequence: TGTGCCAGCAGTGACGCGGAAGGGGATCGAAAACTGTTTTTT.

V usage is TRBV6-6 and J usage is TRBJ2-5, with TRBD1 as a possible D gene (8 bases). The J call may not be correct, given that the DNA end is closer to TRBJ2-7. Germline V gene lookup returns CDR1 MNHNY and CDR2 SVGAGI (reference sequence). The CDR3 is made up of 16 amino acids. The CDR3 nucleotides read TGTGCCAGCGCAACTCCTCTGGACAGGGAGGGGCGCGAGCAGTACTTC. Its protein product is CASATPLDREGREQYF.

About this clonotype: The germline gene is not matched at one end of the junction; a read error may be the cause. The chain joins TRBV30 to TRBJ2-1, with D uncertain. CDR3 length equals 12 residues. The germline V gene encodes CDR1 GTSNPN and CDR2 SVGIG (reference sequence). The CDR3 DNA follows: TGTGCCCGGAGTCAACTACAGAATGAGCAGTTCTTC. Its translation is CARSQLQNEQFF.

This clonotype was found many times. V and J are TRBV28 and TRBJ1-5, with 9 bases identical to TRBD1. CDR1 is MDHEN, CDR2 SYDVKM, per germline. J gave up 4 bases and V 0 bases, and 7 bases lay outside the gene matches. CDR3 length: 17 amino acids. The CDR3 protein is CASSLWGQGERNQPQHF. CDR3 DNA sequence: TGTGCCAGCAGTTTATGGGGACAGGGAGAGAGGAATCAGCCCCAGCATTTT.

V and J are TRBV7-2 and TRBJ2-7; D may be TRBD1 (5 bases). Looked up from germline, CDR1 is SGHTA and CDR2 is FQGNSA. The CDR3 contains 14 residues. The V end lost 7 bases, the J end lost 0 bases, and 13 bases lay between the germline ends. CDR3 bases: TGTGCCAGCACAGCGACAGCGAACTCCTACGAGCAGTACTTC. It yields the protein CASTATANSYEQYF.

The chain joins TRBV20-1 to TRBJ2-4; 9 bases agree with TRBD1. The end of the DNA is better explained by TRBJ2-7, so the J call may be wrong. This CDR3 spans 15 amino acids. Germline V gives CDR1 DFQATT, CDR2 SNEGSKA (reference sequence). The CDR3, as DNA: TGCAGTGCTAGAGATGTAGGACAGGGGAACGACGAGCAGTACTTC. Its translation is CSARDVGQGNDEQYF.

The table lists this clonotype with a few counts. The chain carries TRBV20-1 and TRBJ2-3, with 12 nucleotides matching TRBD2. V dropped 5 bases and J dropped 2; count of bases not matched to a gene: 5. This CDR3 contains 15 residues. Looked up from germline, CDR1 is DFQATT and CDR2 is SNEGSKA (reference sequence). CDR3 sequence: CSARGTSGYTDTQYF. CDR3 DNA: TGCAGTGCTCGTGGGACTAGCGGGTACACAGATACGCAGTATTTT.

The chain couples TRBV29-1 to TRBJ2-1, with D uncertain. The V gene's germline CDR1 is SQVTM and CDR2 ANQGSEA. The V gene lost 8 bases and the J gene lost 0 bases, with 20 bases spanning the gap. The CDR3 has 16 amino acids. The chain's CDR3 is CSSLLWVGDSYNEQFF. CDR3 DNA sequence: TGCAGCTCACTCCTTTGGGTAGGCGACTCCTACAATGAGCAGTTCTTC.

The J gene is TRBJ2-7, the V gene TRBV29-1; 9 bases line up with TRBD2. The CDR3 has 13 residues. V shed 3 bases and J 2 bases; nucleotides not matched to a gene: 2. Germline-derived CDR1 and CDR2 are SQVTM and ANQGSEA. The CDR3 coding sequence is TGCAGCGTTGAGCGACTAGCGGCCTACGAGCAGTACTTC. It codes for CSVERLAAYEQYF.

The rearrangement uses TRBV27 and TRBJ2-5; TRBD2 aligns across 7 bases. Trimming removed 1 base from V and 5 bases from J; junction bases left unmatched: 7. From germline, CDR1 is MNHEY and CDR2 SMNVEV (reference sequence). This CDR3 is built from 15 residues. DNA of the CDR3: TGTGCCAGCAGTTTATTCCGGGGGGTGGAGGAGACCCAGTACTTC. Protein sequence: CASSLFRGVEETQYF.

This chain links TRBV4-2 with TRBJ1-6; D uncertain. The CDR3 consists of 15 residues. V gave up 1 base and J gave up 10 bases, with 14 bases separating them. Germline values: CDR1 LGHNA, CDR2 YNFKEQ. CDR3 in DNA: TGTGCCAGCAGCCAAGTTGAAGGTAGCGGCTCACCCCTCCACTTT. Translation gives CASSQVEGSGSPLHF.

The CDR3 spells CSAPQGLRGYTF. In DNA, the CDR3 is TGCAGTGCCCCCCAGGGTTTAAGAGGCTACACCTTC. V is TRBV20-1 and J is TRBJ1-2, with D perhaps TRBD1 (5 bases). The CDR3 has 12 amino acids. Germline lookup yields CDR1 DFQATT and CDR2 SNEGSKA (reference sequence). Trimming removed 6 bases at V and 8 bases at J, with 16 bases between.

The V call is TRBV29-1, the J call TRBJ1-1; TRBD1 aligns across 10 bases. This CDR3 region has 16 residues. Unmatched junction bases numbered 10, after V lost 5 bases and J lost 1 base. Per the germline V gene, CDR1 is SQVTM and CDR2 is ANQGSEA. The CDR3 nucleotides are TGCAGCGTTCTCGGGGACAGGGGTGTATGGAACACTGAAGCTTTCTTT. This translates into CSVLGDRGVWNTEAFF.

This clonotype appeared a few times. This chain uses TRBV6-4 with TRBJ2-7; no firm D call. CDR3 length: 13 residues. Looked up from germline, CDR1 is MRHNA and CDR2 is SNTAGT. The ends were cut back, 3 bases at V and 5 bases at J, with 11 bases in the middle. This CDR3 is CASSEGWGNEQYF. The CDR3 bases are TGTGCCAGCAGTGAAGGTTGGGGTAACGAGCAGTACTTC.